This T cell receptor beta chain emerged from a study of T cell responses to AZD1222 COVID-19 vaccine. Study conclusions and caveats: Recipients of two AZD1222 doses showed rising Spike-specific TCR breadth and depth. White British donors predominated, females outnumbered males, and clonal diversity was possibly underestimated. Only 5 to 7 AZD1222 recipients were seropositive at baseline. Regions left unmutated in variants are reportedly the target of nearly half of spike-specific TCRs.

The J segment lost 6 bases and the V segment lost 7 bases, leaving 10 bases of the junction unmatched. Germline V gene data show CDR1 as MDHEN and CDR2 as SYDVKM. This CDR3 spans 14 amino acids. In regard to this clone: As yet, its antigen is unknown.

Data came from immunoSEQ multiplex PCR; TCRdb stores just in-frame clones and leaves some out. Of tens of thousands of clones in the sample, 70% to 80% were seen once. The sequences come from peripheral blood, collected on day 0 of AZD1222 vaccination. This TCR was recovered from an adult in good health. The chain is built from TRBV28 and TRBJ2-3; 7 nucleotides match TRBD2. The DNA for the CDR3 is TGTGCCAGCATTGGGGGGGGAACTGTGGATACGCAGTATTTT. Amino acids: CASIGGGTVDTQYF.